This T cell receptor beta chain stems from a study of T cell repertoires in ileal Crohn's disease. Study-level findings and limits: Active smokers at surgery had more clonal expansions than non-smokers.

The CDR3 totals 13 residues. V was trimmed by 4 bases and J by 1 base, leaving 7 bases between them. The germline CDR1 and CDR2 sequences are ENHRY and SYGVKD. TCRdb's copy holds only in-frame clones and misses some; the assay was immunoSEQ multiplex PCR. The repertoire holds about 3,600 clones, with approximately 65% as singletons. Concerning this clone itself: Its antigen is currently unknown.

J is TRBJ1-2 and V is TRBV10-3, with D hard to call. The sequenced material came from ileal tissue. The source of this sequence is an adult with Crohn's disease. CDR3 protein: CAISGRYNYGYTF. The CDR3 nucleotides are TGTGCCATCAGTGGGAGATATAACTATGGCTACACCTTC.